These T cell receptor beta chains were read from a single sample in a study of cytomegalovirus exposure and HLA in healthy donors. Profiling relied on immunoSEQ multiplex PCR, and the TCRdb table lists in-frame clones only, not all of them. The table lists around 200,000 clones, around 75% of them singletons, with 2.5% to 3.5% in the top ten. The sample consisted of PBMCs. All receptors derive from a male donor in good health and CMV-seronegative. The conserved cysteine and the conserved F or W are not part of the CDR3 here. Fields, in order: D gene, CDR3 length, V gene, J gene, CDR3 protein. D genes are given only for firm matches.

D gene: TRBD2
CDR3 length: 13
V gene: TRBV28
J gene: TRBJ2-7
CDR3 protein: ASSSPNGRIYEQY

D gene: -
CDR3 length: 13
V gene: TRBV14
J gene: TRBJ1-2
CDR3 protein: ASSQVNVPTGGYT

D gene: -
CDR3 length: 11
V gene: TRBV30
J gene: TRBJ1-2
CDR3 protein: AWSVSVNYGYT

D gene: TRBD1
CDR3 length: 12
V gene: TRBV6-1
J gene: TRBJ1-6
CDR3 protein: ASSGQGGNSPLH

D gene: TRBD2
CDR3 length: 13
V gene: TRBV28
J gene: TRBJ2-1
CDR3 protein: ASSSPTGGRNEQF

D gene: TRBD2
CDR3 length: 14
V gene: TRBV27
J gene: TRBJ2-1
CDR3 protein: ASWGLAGTGYNEQF

D gene: TRBD1
CDR3 length: 11
V gene: TRBV9
J gene: TRBJ1-2
CDR3 protein: ASSVGDSYGYT

D gene: TRBD1
CDR3 length: 12
V gene: TRBV9
J gene: TRBJ1-2
CDR3 protein: ASSPRQGNYGYT

D gene: -
CDR3 length: 13
V gene: TRBV6-1
J gene: TRBJ1-1
CDR3 protein: ASSEITGVGTEAF

D gene: TRBD2
CDR3 length: 12
V gene: TRBV28
J gene: TRBJ2-7
CDR3 protein: ASRNLAGFYEQY

D gene: -
CDR3 length: 13
V gene: TRBV15
J gene: TRBJ1-5
CDR3 protein: ATSRDRGLNQPQH

D gene: TRBD1
CDR3 length: 14
V gene: TRBV6-5
J gene: TRBJ1-2
CDR3 protein: ASSYAGQGRNNGYT

D gene: -
CDR3 length: 16
V gene: TRBV28
J gene: TRBJ2-1
CDR3 protein: ASSFQPLSGYSYNEQF

D gene: -
CDR3 length: 12
V gene: TRBV4-2
J gene: TRBJ1-5
CDR3 protein: ASSQEALKQPQH

D gene: TRBD2
CDR3 length: 12
V gene: TRBV9
J gene: TRBJ2-1
CDR3 protein: ASSPSGLVPLQF

D gene: -
CDR3 length: 11
V gene: TRBV6-5
J gene: TRBJ1-2
CDR3 protein: ASRRTGIYGYT

D gene: -
CDR3 length: 12
V gene: TRBV6-5
J gene: TRBJ1-5
CDR3 protein: ASSAQVSNQPQH

D gene: TRBD2
CDR3 length: 12
V gene: TRBV19
J gene: TRBJ2-1
CDR3 protein: ASSIWTSGGEQF

D gene: -
CDR3 length: 13
V gene: TRBV27
J gene: TRBJ1-6
CDR3 protein: ASSWSSSYNSPLH

D gene: TRBD2
CDR3 length: 12
V gene: TRBV6-4
J gene: TRBJ2-7
CDR3 protein: ASSPRGGIHEQY

D gene: TRBD1
CDR3 length: 14
V gene: TRBV30
J gene: TRBJ1-5
CDR3 protein: AWSQGTGSLGEPQH